The 8 T cell receptor beta chains in this list originate from one sample, sequenced in a study of memory B cells and T cells in multiple sclerosis. What these receptors recognize is not known. After stimulus-free culture, autoproliferating CFSE-dim and non-proliferating CFSE-high T cells were sequenced separately. Cultures began with some 52 million CFSE-labeled PBMCs, unstimulated for six to seven days, with replicate wells pooled. Sequenced by immunoSEQ multiplex PCR; TCRdb stores in-frame clones only, minus some. The data contain about 45,000 clones, roughly 87% of them singletons. The sequencing input was PBMCs from blood kept in culture. The receptors come from a human donor with multiple sclerosis.

This chain connects TRBV4-3 to TRBJ2-2; D not resolved. The CDR3 runs to 12 residues. The germline V and J ends were trimmed by 1 base and 9 bases, with 6 bases remaining between them. Germline CDR1 LGHNA, CDR2 YSLEER. The CDR3 loop reads CASSQAGRELFF. The DNA of the CDR3 is TGCGCCAGCAGCCAAGCCGGACGGGAGCTGTTTTTT.

The rearrangement links TRBV6-5 to TRBJ2-3, with TRBD1 as a possible D gene (6 bases). V dropped 7 bases and J dropped 0 bases, with 14 bases sitting between them. CDR1 and CDR2 (germline): MNHEY, SVGAGI. The CDR3 sequence is 15 residues long. CDR3 in amino acids: CASTGQQASTDTQYF. The CDR3 region has the DNA TGTGCCAGCACCGGACAGCAAGCTAGCACAGATACGCAGTATTTT.

The chain has TRBV19 and TRBJ1-5, with 10 bases identical to TRBD1. This CDR3 region has 16 residues. Germline lookup yields CDR1 LNHDA and CDR2 SQIVND (reference sequence). The trim removed 6 bases at V and 1 base at J, leaving 6 bases unmatched. The CDR3 protein is CASRDPDRGSNQPQHF. DNA for the CDR3: TGTGCCAGTAGAGACCCGGACAGGGGGAGCAATCAGCCCCAGCATTTT.

The chain combines TRBV7-8 with TRBJ2-2; 7 positions match TRBD1. This CDR3 contains 13 residues. Germline V gives CDR1 SGHVS, CDR2 FQNEAQ. The junction had 3 bases not matched to a gene; V was cut back by 5 bases and J by 6 bases. DNA for the CDR3: TGTGCCAGCAGCCTCACAGGGGCCGGGGAGCTGTTTTTT. This codes for CASSLTGAGELFF.

The chain combines TRBV5-1 with TRBJ2-5; weak D call: TRBD1 (5 bases). This CDR3 comprises 13 residues. Germline values: CDR1 SGHRS, CDR2 YFSETQ. With 2 bases removed from V and 2 bases from J, the gap between germline ends came to 7 bases. The CDR3 reads CASSLQAQETQYF. CDR3 coding DNA: TGCGCCAGCAGCTTACAGGCTCAAGAGACCCAGTACTTC.

The rearrangement joins TRBV7-9 to TRBJ1-2; weak D call: TRBD1 (5 bases). Trimming removed 5 bases at V and 3 bases at J, with 16 bases between. The germline V gene has CDR1 SEHNR and CDR2 FQNEAQ (reference sequence). CDR3 size: 15 residues. The CDR3 loop is CASSPREGLHYGYTF. CDR3 nucleotides: TGTGCCAGCAGCCCGAGGGAGGGGCTTCACTATGGCTACACCTTC.

The chain couples TRBV6-1 to TRBJ2-3, with D possibly matching TRBD2 (6 bases). The V gene lost 7 bases and the J gene lost 2 bases, with 16 bases spanning the gap. Germline V gives CDR1 MNHNS, CDR2 SASEGT. The CDR3 extends over 15 amino acids. CDR3 sequence: CASIPAGPPTDTQYF. The DNA for the CDR3 is TGTGCCAGCATTCCTGCGGGACCCCCCACAGATACGCAGTATTTT.

The rearrangement joins TRBV11-2 to TRBJ1-1; D is undetermined. There are 11 residues in the CDR3. From germline, CDR1 is SGHAT and CDR2 FQNNGV. V gave up 1 base and J gave up 10 bases, with 7 bases separating them. The CDR3 sequence: CASSLALVAFF. DNA for the CDR3: TGTGCCAGCAGCTTAGCGCTTGTAGCTTTCTTT.